These T cell receptor beta chains were read from a single sample in a study of early T cells in non-severe SARS-CoV-2 infection. TCRdb itself ran the 5' RACE reads through MiXCR, one entry per CDR3 protein. Of about 67,000 distinct CDR3 sequences in the sample, 9% to 10% were seen once. The sample here was whole blood, taken at baseline. These receptor sequences come from an adult who was a healthcare worker with PCR-confirmed SARS-CoV-2 infection or an uninfected control (not recorded which). The CDR3 runs from the conserved cysteine through the conserved F or W. A D gene is named only where the DNA matches it firmly. Rows give clone size only sometimes, using once, few, many, or a class for an expanded clone.

cdr3_aa | cdr3_nt | d_call | j_call | v_call | clone_size
CASSPWTSGINEQFF | TGTGCCAGCAGCCCCTGGACTAGCGGGATTAATGAGCAGTTCTTC | TRBD2 | TRBJ2-1 | TRBV7-2 | few
CASSLDQRPDTQYF | TGTGCCAGCAGCTTGGACCAGCGGCCAGATACGCAGTATTTT | NA | TRBJ2-3 | TRBV7-9 | few
CASSLPGQGFSYEQYF | TGTGCCAGCAGCTTACCGGGACAGGGGTTCTCCTACGAGCAGTACTTC | TRBD1 | TRBJ2-7 | TRBV12-3/TRBV12-4 | NA
CASSTNRRQGALDTQYF | TGTGCCAGCAGCACCAATCGGCGACAGGGGGCTCTAGATACGCAGTATTTT | TRBD1 | TRBJ2-3 | TRBV11-2 | few
CASSFSTGAEQYF | TGTGCCAGCAGCTTTTCAACAGGGGCCGAGCAGTACTTC | TRBD1 | TRBJ2-7 | TRBV7-9 | NA
CASSVDSISSPLHF | TGTGCCAGCAGCGTGGACTCTATTTCTTCACCCCTCCACTTT | NA | TRBJ1-6 | TRBV7-9 | NA
CASSLTTGPYGYTF | TGTGCCAGCAGTCTCACGACTGGTCCCTATGGCTACACCTTC | NA | TRBJ1-2 | TRBV7-2 | many
CASSRNQGAVGGYTF | TGTGCCAGCAGCCGGAACCAGGGGGCGGTTGGTGGCTACACCTTC | TRBD1 | TRBJ1-2 | TRBV28 | many
CASSYLGLAGDQETQYF | TGTGCCAGCAGTTATTTAGGACTAGCGGGCGATCAAGAGACCCAGTACTTC | TRBD2 | TRBJ2-5 | TRBV7-2 | NA
CASSFRPSRVNQPQHF | TGTGCCAGCAGTTTCAGACCCTCTCGGGTGAACCAGCCCCAGCATTTT | NA | TRBJ1-5 | TRBV28 | few
CASSNAFPATSHNNEQFF | TGTGCCAGTAGTAATGCCTTTCCCGCGACTAGCCACAACAATGAGCAGTTCTTC | TRBD2 | TRBJ2-1 | TRBV19 | many
CASSSRHATGDYEQYF | TGTGCCAGCAGCTCCCGGCATGCGACAGGGGACTACGAGCAGTACTTC | TRBD1 | TRBJ2-7 | TRBV7-2 | many
CASRSSTDTQYF | TGTGCCAGCAGGTCTAGCACAGATACGCAGTATTTT | NA | TRBJ2-3 | TRBV12-3/TRBV12-4 | many
CASSLEEPAYEQYF | TGCGCCAGCAGCTTGGAGGAACCAGCCTACGAGCAGTACTTC | NA | TRBJ2-7 | TRBV5-1 | few
CASSLWEMNTEAFF | TGTGCCAGCAGTTTGTGGGAGATGAACACTGAAGCTTTCTTT | NA | TRBJ1-1 | TRBV12-3/TRBV12-4 | NA
CASSLPTVSNQPQHF | TGTGCCAGCAGTTTACCGACGGTTAGCAATCAGCCCCAGCATTTT | NA | TRBJ1-5 | TRBV28 | NA
CASSYSPIYTEAFF | TGTGCCAGCAGTTACTCCCCGATATACACTGAAGCTTTCTTT | NA | TRBJ1-1 | TRBV6-2/TRBV6-3 | few
CASSLSGLALETQYF | TGTGCCAGCAGTTTATCGGGGCTAGCGTTAGAGACCCAGTACTTC | NA | TRBJ2-5 | TRBV28 | many
CASSANFGELFF | TGTGCCAGCAGCGCCAATTTCGGGGAGCTGTTTTTT | NA | TRBJ2-2 | TRBV9 | NA
CSVASGGSGEKLFF | TGCAGCGTGGCCAGTGGAGGGTCGGGCGAAAAACTGTTTTTT | NA | TRBJ1-4 | TRBV29-1 | many
CASRSEGASTEAFF | TGTGCCAGCAGATCGGAGGGGGCGAGTACTGAAGCTTTCTTT | TRBD1 | TRBJ1-1 | TRBV7-2 | NA
CASSVSGSDNEQFF | TGTGCCAGCAGCGTCTCCGGGAGTGACAATGAGCAGTTCTTC | NA | TRBJ2-1 | TRBV9 | many
CASSFVPEGTQYF | TGTGCCAGCAGCTTTGTACCCGAAGGGACCCAGTACTTC | NA | TRBJ2-5 | TRBV7-3 | NA
CASSQDGGNLETQYF | TGTGCCAGCAGCCAAGATGGGGGGAATTTGGAGACCCAGTACTTC | NA | TRBJ2-5 | TRBV4-2 | many
CASSLAFRGSTNEKLFF | TGTGCCAGCAGCTTAGCCTTCCGCGGGTCAACTAATGAAAAACTGTTTTTT | NA | TRBJ1-4 | TRBV11-2 | few
CASSTGQGNIQYF | TGCGCCAGCAGCACCGGACAGGGAAACATTCAGTACTTC | TRBD1 | TRBJ2-4 | TRBV5-1 | many
CASSAIAGVRDEQFF | TGTGCCAGCAGCGCGATAGCGGGAGTTCGCGATGAGCAGTTCTTC | TRBD2 | TRBJ2-1 | TRBV25-1 | many
CASGGRDAYNEQFF | TGTGCCAGTGGAGGCAGGGATGCCTACAATGAGCAGTTCTTC | NA | TRBJ2-1 | TRBV7-2 | few
CASSYGQKETQYF | TGTGCCAGCAGTTACGGACAAAAAGAGACCCAGTACTTC | NA | TRBJ2-5 | TRBV6-5 | many
CSVGGTDTQYF | TGCAGCGTTGGGGGAACAGATACGCAGTATTTT | NA | TRBJ2-3 | TRBV29-1 | NA
CASSPEGGESEAFF | TGTGCCAGCAGTCCGGAAGGGGGCGAATCTGAAGCTTTCTTT | TRBD1 | TRBJ1-1 | TRBV28 | NA
CASSLGQALTDEQFF | TGTGCCAGCAGCTTGGGCCAGGCCCTGACCGATGAGCAGTTCTTC | NA | TRBJ2-1 | TRBV7-9 | few
CASQPGHGNEQFF | TGTGCCAGCCAGCCGGGACACGGGAATGAGCAGTTCTTC | NA | TRBJ2-1 | TRBV7-9 | NA
CASTGTGGINEQFF | TGTGCCAGCACCGGGACAGGGGGTATAAATGAGCAGTTCTTC | TRBD1 | TRBJ2-1 | TRBV9 | many
CASSSGPGYTEAFF | TGTGCCAGCAGCTCGGGCCCCGGGTACACTGAAGCTTTCTTT | NA | TRBJ1-1 | TRBV7-2 | many
CATKEGNEQFF | TGTGCCACCAAAGAGGGCAATGAGCAGTTCTTC | NA | TRBJ2-1 | TRBV24-1 | many
CASSTRTGGDGYTF | TGTGCCAGCAGTACTAGGACAGGGGGAGATGGCTACACCTTC | TRBD1 | TRBJ1-2 | TRBV12-3/TRBV12-4 | many
CASKLAGGKDEQFF | TGTGCCAGTAAACTAGCGGGAGGGAAGGATGAGCAGTTCTTC | TRBD2 | TRBJ2-1 | TRBV6-2/TRBV6-3 | many
CASRTSLSYEQYF | TGTGCCAGTCGGACTAGTTTGTCCTACGAGCAGTACTTC | TRBD2 | TRBJ2-7 | TRBV12-3/TRBV12-4 | many
CASSPDDTHNEQFF | TGTGCCAGCAGTCCCGATGATACCCACAATGAGCAGTTCTTC | NA | TRBJ2-1 | TRBV6-2/TRBV6-3 | many
CASSLASTSTDTQYF | TGCGCCAGCAGCTTGGCGTCAACTAGCACAGATACGCAGTATTTT | NA | TRBJ2-3 | TRBV5-1 | few
CASNSRVGGDTQYF | TGTGCCAGCAATTCGCGGGTGGGGGGAGATACGCAGTATTTT | NA | TRBJ2-3 | TRBV6-5 | few
CASSDRGRGYYEQYF | TGTGCCAGCAGTGACAGGGGCCGCGGGTACTACGAGCAGTACTTC | TRBD1 | TRBJ2-7 | TRBV28 | NA
CATSRDRVWNTEAFF | TGTGCCACCAGCAGGGACAGGGTTTGGAACACTGAAGCTTTCTTT | TRBD1 | TRBJ1-1 | TRBV15 | many
CSADGSAGEYNEQFF | TGCAGTGCTGATGGGTCGGCGGGAGAATACAATGAGCAGTTCTTC | TRBD2 | TRBJ2-1 | TRBV20-1 | few
CASSKRVTSGLTGELFF | TGTGCCAGCAGCAAACGAGTGACTAGCGGGCTTACCGGGGAGCTGTTTTTT | TRBD2 | TRBJ2-2 | TRBV6-2/TRBV6-3 | many
CASSKYSMRGQGSTDTQYF | TGTGCCAGCAGCAAGTATTCGATGAGAGGACAGGGGAGTACAGATACGCAGTATTTT | TRBD1 | TRBJ2-3 | TRBV4-2 | many
CASSLDYYLYNEQFF | TGTGCCAGCAGCTTAGACTACTACCTTTACAATGAGCAGTTCTTC | NA | TRBJ2-1 | TRBV7-2 | NA
CASSPRTIYGRAEAFF | TGTGCCAGCTCACCCCGGACAATTTACGGACGGGCTGAAGCTTTCTTT | NA | TRBJ1-1 | TRBV18 | few
CASSARGGDTEAFF | TGTGCCAGCAGTGCCCGGGGCGGGGACACTGAAGCTTTCTTT | NA | TRBJ1-1 | TRBV6-1 | few
CASSLTQGSEQYF | TGCGCCAGCAGCTTAACACAGGGGAGCGAGCAGTACTTC | TRBD1 | TRBJ2-7 | TRBV5-1 | NA
CATSGNSNQPQHF | TGTGCCACCAGTGGGAATAGCAATCAGCCCCAGCATTTT | NA | TRBJ1-5 | TRBV24-1 | NA
CASSVRSIYTEAFF | TGTGCCAGCAGTGTTAGGAGCATATACACTGAAGCTTTCTTT | NA | TRBJ1-1 | TRBV28 | many
CASKNGAYEQYF | TGTGCCAGCAAGAACGGGGCCTACGAGCAGTACTTC | NA | TRBJ2-7 | TRBV28 | NA
CASTLSGRAHEQFF | TGTGCCAGCACCCTTAGCGGGAGGGCCCATGAGCAGTTCTTC | TRBD2 | TRBJ2-1 | TRBV12-3/TRBV12-4 | many
CASSEFATAAEQYF | TGTGCCAGCAGTGAATTCGCAACAGCGGCCGAGCAGTACTTC | NA | TRBJ2-7 | TRBV25-1 | NA
CASGLVVGLAGVGEQFF | TGTGCTAGTGGCCTAGTGGTGGGACTAGCGGGAGTCGGTGAGCAGTTCTTC | TRBD2 | TRBJ2-1 | TRBV12-5 | few